These 5 T cell receptor beta chains share one sample of origin, sequenced in a study of cytomegalovirus exposure and HLA in healthy donors. Primers for the PCR totalled 60 Vbeta and 13 Jbeta. The table came from immunoSEQ multiplex PCR; TCRdb's copy has only in-frame clones and leaves some out. The sample carries roughly 98,000 clones, around four fifths recorded once. Sequenced sample: PBMCs. Receptors originate from a man aged 40-55 years in good health and CMV-seronegative.

V usage is TRBV5-4 and J usage is TRBJ2-7; 8 positions match TRBD2. CDR3 size: 14 residues. The V gene's germline CDR1 is SGHNT and CDR2 YYREEE (reference sequence). The junction had 8 bases not matched to a gene; V was cut back by 3 bases and J by 6 bases. Here the CDR3 reads CASSSMTSEGEQYF. CDR3 DNA sequence: TGTGCCAGCAGCTCGATGACTAGCGAGGGCGAGCAGTACTTC.

This clone was seen only once. The chain is built from TRBV9 and TRBJ2-3; the D gene is possibly TRBD1 (6 bases). This CDR3 region has 13 residues. Germline V lookup: CDR1 SGDLS, CDR2 YYNGEE. Trimming cost V 0 bases and J 5 bases, with 7 bases left between them. Here the CDR3 reads CASSVGGQDTQYF. As DNA, the CDR3 is TGTGCCAGCAGCGTAGGGGGGCAAGATACGCAGTATTTT.

The chain recombines TRBV9 with TRBJ2-3; unclear D gene. V was shortened by 2 bases and J by 5 bases, with 3 bases between the two germline ends. This CDR3 is 11 amino acids long. Germline V gene lookup returns CDR1 SGDLS and CDR2 YYNGEE. CDR3 residues: CASSVQDTQYF. The CDR3 DNA reads TGTGCCAGCAGCGTTCAAGATACGCAGTATTTT.

The chain recombines TRBV27 with TRBJ2-7, with D possibly being TRBD2 (5 bases). CDR3 length equals 15 residues. CDR1 and CDR2 from the germline V gene are MNHEY and SMNVEV (reference sequence). The V and J ends lost 3 bases and 5 bases respectively, with 17 bases between them. The CDR3 DNA reads as TGTGCCAGCAGTTTCATAGGTAGCGCGGGTGACGAGCAGTACTTC. Protein product: CASSFIGSAGDEQYF.

The J gene is TRBJ1-2, the V gene TRBV25-1; 7 bases fit TRBD1. After removal of 3 bases from V and 0 bases from J, the junction contained 7 bases not matched to a gene. The CDR3 has 16 residues. Germline loops: CDR1 MGHDK, CDR2 SYGVNS. CDR3 sequence (DNA): TGTGCCAGCAGTGATCGGTCGGGACAGACTAACTATGGCTACACCTTC. This sequence encodes CASSDRSGQTNYGYTF.